A single sample gave rise to the 24 T cell receptor beta chains below, sequenced in a study of T cell responses to AZD1222 COVID-19 vaccine. The table came from immunoSEQ multiplex PCR; TCRdb's copy has only in-frame clones and leaves some out. This sample has roughly 130,000 clones, with about 90% found just once. The specimen was peripheral blood, collected on day 0 of AZD1222 vaccination. The receptors stem from an adult in good health.

The genes are TRBV7-8 and TRBJ2-7; TRBD1 agrees at 8 bases. This CDR3 is built from 15 residues. V gave up 4 bases and J gave up 3 bases; unmatched junction bases: 8. In germline, CDR1 is SGHVS, CDR2 FQNEAQ. The CDR3 DNA reads TGTGCCAGCAGCTGGCCGGGACAGGATCGCTACGAGCAGTACTTC. This encodes CASSWPGQDRYEQYF. Looking up the rest from reference TRBV7-8 and TRBJ2-7 gives the full variable domain: GAGVSQSPRYKVAKRGQDVALRCDPISGHVSLFWYQQALGQGPEFLTYFQNEAQLDKSGLPSDRFFAERPEGSVSTLKIQRTQQEDSAVYLCASSWPGQDRYEQYFGPGTRLTVT.

The chain combines TRBV6-4 with TRBJ2-1; 10 nucleotides match TRBD2. Losses at the gene ends were 7 bases for V and 5 bases for J; bases not matched to a gene: 14. The germline gives CDR1 MRHNA, CDR2 SNTAGT. The CDR3 runs 17 residues. The CDR3 loop is CASTNQLAGHHHNEQFF. The CDR3 nucleotides are TGTGCCAGCACCAATCAACTAGCGGGGCACCACCACAATGAGCAGTTCTTC.

V is TRBV6-5 and J is TRBJ1-3; D is ambiguous. CDR3 size: 16 residues. The V and J ends lost 2 bases and 0 bases respectively, with 11 bases between them. Germline CDR1 is MNHEY and CDR2 is SVGAGI. The CDR3 region is CASSYTPRSSGNTIYF. CDR3 coding DNA: TGTGCCAGCAGTTACACCCCCCGGTCCTCTGGAAACACCATATATTTT.

This clone was seen just once. The chain couples TRBV28 to TRBJ1-5; D unresolved. Per germline, CDR1 MDHEN and CDR2 SYDVKM. The CDR3 length is 15 residues. V lost 6 bases to trimming and J lost 0 bases, with 12 bases between them. CDR3 in amino acids: CASSSPFDSNQPQHF. Here the CDR3 DNA reads TGTGCCAGCAGCTCCCCCTTCGATAGCAATCAGCCCCAGCATTTT.

J is TRBJ1-1 and V is TRBV27, with D hard to call. This CDR3 contains 15 residues. Trimming removed 7 bases from V and 5 bases from J, with 20 bases in between. Per the germline V gene, CDR1 is MNHEY and CDR2 is SMNVEV (reference sequence). CDR3 nucleotide sequence: TGTGCCAGCACCCCCCGGACGGGCGTAGGAACTGAAGCTTTCTTT. The encoded protein is CASTPRTGVGTEAFF.

The genes are TRBV20-1 and TRBJ2-2; no clear D gene. Germline V CDR1 and CDR2: DFQATT, SNEGSKA (reference sequence). The CDR3 covers 11 residues. The V end lost 0 bases, the J end lost 5 bases, and 1 base lay between the germline ends. This chain's CDR3 is CSARETGELFF. The CDR3 DNA follows: TGCAGTGCTAGAGAAACCGGGGAGCTGTTTTTT.

The chain combines TRBV11-2 with TRBJ2-2; possible D gene TRBD1, 5 bases. With 4 bases removed from V and 6 bases from J, the gap between germline ends came to 9 bases. Germline V lookup: CDR1 SGHAT, CDR2 FQNNGV. This CDR3 spans 13 amino acids. CDR3 sequence: CASSSTEAGELFF. The DNA of the CDR3 is TGTGCCAGCAGCTCGACAGAGGCCGGGGAGCTGTTTTTT.

This clone was counted once. The chain links TRBV19 to TRBJ1-6; D remains ambiguous. Germline V CDR1 and CDR2: LNHDA, SQIVND (reference sequence). Between the trimmed V and J ends, which lost 3 bases and 9 bases, there was a span of 9 bases. This CDR3 has 13 residues. This chain's CDR3 is CASSMAWVSPLHF. CDR3 sequence (DNA): TGTGCCAGTAGTATGGCGTGGGTTTCACCCCTCCACTTT.

V usage is TRBV5-1 and J usage is TRBJ2-7; D unresolved. There are 14 residues in the CDR3. CDR1 is SGHRS, CDR2 YFSETQ, per germline. The V end was cut by 2 bases, the J end by 2 bases, with 11 bases between. The CDR3 DNA follows: TGCGCCAGCAGCTTCCGGCCGAGGACCTACGAGCAGTACTTC. This sequence encodes CASSFRPRTYEQYF. Combining the CDR3 with reference TRBV5-1 and TRBJ2-7 gives the whole variable domain KAGVTQTPRYLIKTRGQQVTLSCSPISGHRSVSWYQQTPGQGLQFLFEYFSETQRNKGNFPGRFSGRQFSNSRSEMNVSTLELGDSALYLCASSFRPRTYEQYFGPGTRLTVT.

The chain is built from TRBV5-5 and TRBJ2-3, with TRBD1 matching 8 bases. Unmatched junction bases numbered 11, after V lost 6 bases and J lost 2 bases. Germline assignment: CDR1 SGHKS and CDR2 YYEKEE (reference sequence). The CDR3 length is 16 residues. CDR3 sequence: CASTHPGTGLTDTQYF. The CDR3 nucleotides are TGTGCCAGCACTCACCCTGGGACAGGTCTCACAGATACGCAGTATTTT.

About this clone: The sample has other DNA sequences that encode this CDR3 too. The chain is built from TRBV18 and TRBJ2-7; no clear D gene. CDR3 size: 12 residues. Trimming removed 3 bases at V and 0 bases at J, with 3 bases between. CDR1 KGHSH and CDR2 LQKENI come from the germline V gene. The DNA of the CDR3 is TGTGCCAGCTCACCTCCCTCCTACGAGCAGTACTTC. Protein: CASSPPSYEQYF.

In its sample, this clone was seen once. The V gene is TRBV2, the J gene TRBJ1-2; 10 bases are a match to TRBD1. The CDR3 has 14 residues. V lost 6 bases, J lost 3 bases, and 4 bases stayed unmatched. Germline V gives CDR1 SNHLY, CDR2 FYNNEI. The CDR3 loop reads CASRDRGIDYGYTF. The CDR3 DNA follows: TGTGCCAGCAGGGACAGGGGGATAGACTATGGCTACACCTTC.

The chain recombines TRBV7-7 with TRBJ2-1; 9 positions agree with TRBD2. The germline CDR1 and CDR2 sequences are SSHAT and FNYEAQ (reference sequence). V lost 2 bases, J lost 5 bases, and 4 bases stayed unmatched. The CDR3 consists of 15 residues. This CDR3 is CASSLLAGINNEQFF. In DNA, the CDR3 is TGTGCCAGCAGCTTACTAGCGGGGATCAACAATGAGCAGTTCTTC.

V usage is TRBV18 and J usage is TRBJ2-1, with D hard to call. Germline V gene data show CDR1 as KGHSH and CDR2 as LQKENI. Trimming shortened V by 6 bases and J by 4 bases, and 13 bases separated the two germline ends. CDR3 length: 14 amino acids. The CDR3 protein is CASSLDGLYNEQFF. The CDR3 DNA follows: TGTGCCAGCTCCCTCGACGGGTTATACAATGAGCAGTTCTTC.

This clone is medium-sized. The V and J genes are TRBV2 and TRBJ2-7; 12 bases are a match to TRBD2. The CDR3 runs to 16 residues. The V segment lost 5 bases and the J segment 2 bases; nucleotides outside the gene matches: 7. Germline lookup yields CDR1 SNHLY and CDR2 FYNNEI. The CDR3 sequence: CASSSGLAGLTYEQYF. CDR3 DNA: TGTGCCAGCAGTTCCGGACTAGCGGGACTTACCTACGAGCAGTACTTC. The whole variable domain, remainder taken from reference TRBV2 and TRBJ2-7, is EPEVTQTPSHQVTQMGQEVILRCVPISNHLYFYWYRQILGQKVEFLVSFYNNEISEKSEIFDDQFSVERPDGSNFTLKIRSTKLEDSAMYFCASSSGLAGLTYEQYFGPGTRLTVT.

The V gene is TRBV7-8, the J gene TRBJ1-2; D is ambiguous. Looked up from germline, CDR1 is SGHVS and CDR2 is FQNEAQ. V was trimmed by 1 base and J by 5 bases, leaving 14 bases between them. The CDR3 extends over 15 amino acids. The CDR3 sequence: CASSLDLGQEYGYTF. The CDR3, as DNA: TGTGCCAGCAGCTTAGATTTAGGGCAGGAATATGGCTACACCTTC.

The sample holds one count of this clone. The rearrangement links TRBV12-5 to TRBJ1-1; D unclear. Germline assignment: CDR1 LGHNT and CDR2 FRNRAP. This CDR3 is built from 16 residues. The V and J ends lost 0 bases and 1 base respectively, with 12 bases between them. For the CDR3, the DNA is TGTGCTAGTGGTTTGGTGGGGTCGAAGACGAACACTGAAGCTTTCTTT. Its protein product is CASGLVGSKTNTEAFF.

The chain has TRBV3-1 (or the pseudogene TRBV3-2) and TRBJ1-2; TRBD1 is a possible D gene (5 bases). CDR1 is LGHDT and CDR2 is YNNKEL in the germline V gene (reference sequence). Trimming shortened V by 4 bases and J by 1 base, and 10 bases separated the two germline ends. This CDR3 is built from 14 residues. DNA of the CDR3: TGTGCCAGCAGCCTGTCGGGGGGTAACTATGGCTACACCTTC. Protein sequence: CASSLSGGNYGYTF.

The chain is built from TRBV27 and TRBJ2-3; D might be TRBD1 (6 bases). CDR3 length equals 12 residues. Germline V gene data show CDR1 as MNHEY and CDR2 as SMNVEV (reference sequence). V shed 8 bases and J shed 7 bases, with 13 bases lying between them. This CDR3 reads CASGQGGNTQYF. The CDR3 bases are TGTGCCAGCGGGCAAGGGGGAAATACGCAGTATTTT.

V is TRBV6-5 and J is TRBJ2-7; D remains unclear. The CDR3 runs to 13 residues. Trimming left V 0 bases short and J 3 bases short, with 6 bases between. Germline CDR1 is MNHEY and CDR2 is SVGAGI. In nucleotides, the CDR3 is TGTGCCAGCAGTTACTCGCGGAACTACGAGCAGTACTTC. Encoded protein: CASSYSRNYEQYF.

The chain recombines TRBV5-6 with TRBJ2-7; 11 nucleotides match TRBD1. V trimming: 5 bases; J trimming: 6 bases; junction bases outside the gene matches: 7. The CDR3 loop spans 14 amino acids. Per germline, CDR1 SGHDT and CDR2 YYEEEE. In DNA, the CDR3 is TGTGCCAGCAGTTTAGCCGGGACAGGGGGCGAGCAGTACTTC. This translates into CASSLAGTGGEQYF.

Concerning this clone: The same CDR3 also results from other DNA sequences found in this sample. The gene calls are TRBV6-2 or TRBV6-3 and TRBJ2-7; TRBD2 matches at 10 bases. V gave up 4 bases and J gave up 4 bases; unmatched junction bases: 4. Germline V gene sequence: CDR1 MNHEY, CDR2 SVGEGT. This CDR3 region has 14 residues. The DNA of the CDR3 is TGTGCCAGCAGTTCCAGCGGGAGGGCGTACGAGCAGTACTTC. Residues: CASSSSGRAYEQYF.

J is TRBJ2-1 and V is TRBV19, with 12 bases fitting TRBD2. The CDR3 extends over 15 amino acids. V shed 3 bases and J 6 bases; nucleotides not matched to a gene: 3. The germline gives CDR1 LNHDA, CDR2 SQIVND (reference sequence). In DNA form, the CDR3 reads TGTGCCAGTAGTATTGGACTAGCGGGGCTCAATGAGCAGTTCTTC. The encoded protein is CASSIGLAGLNEQFF.

Only a few counts were recorded for this clone. This chain uses TRBV13 with TRBJ2-7; TRBD2 is a possible D gene (6 bases). Per the germline V gene, CDR1 is PRHDT and CDR2 is FYEKMQ (reference sequence). The V gene lost 1 base and the J gene lost 3 bases, with 10 bases spanning the gap. The CDR3 has 14 residues. CDR3 protein: CASSLAGVIYEQYF. The CDR3 region has the DNA TGTGCCAGCAGCTTAGCGGGAGTTATCTACGAGCAGTACTTC.